These T cell receptor beta chains were read from a single sample in a study of T cell changes during pregnancy in multiple sclerosis. The protocol was immunoSEQ multiplex PCR, while the TCRdb copy is restricted to in-frame clones and leaves out a portion. The sample yields 38,000 or so clones, around 90% seen once. Material: CD8+ T cells from peripheral blood mononuclear cells, obtained before pregnancy. Receptors originate from a female donor with multiple sclerosis, enrolled in a pregnancy study. The conserved cysteine and the conserved F or W are not part of the CDR3 here. Fields, in order: V gene, J gene, CDR3 protein.

V: TRBV27; J: TRBJ1-2; CDR3: ASSLSAGRYGYT
V: TRBV19; J: TRBJ1-2; CDR3: ASKDTFNYGYT
V: TRBV5-1; J: TRBJ2-7; CDR3: ASSLASTVRYEQY
V: TRBV5-8; J: TRBJ2-1; CDR3: ASSAAYYNEQF
V: TRBV6-1; J: TRBJ1-2; CDR3: ASMGQSYGYT
V: TRBV13; J: TRBJ1-4; CDR3: ASSLVSGLGKLF
V: TRBV5-8; J: TRBJ2-7; CDR3: ASSLGGMGYEQY
V: TRBV28; J: TRBJ2-7; CDR3: ASSLGTSAAYEQY
V: TRBV7-9; J: TRBJ2-7; CDR3: ASSATGSSYEQY
V: TRBV7-9; J: TRBJ2-5; CDR3: ASSQLTSGTQETQY
V: TRBV28; J: TRBJ2-7; CDR3: ASIHDRVHEQY
V: TRBV27; J: TRBJ2-1; CDR3: ASSLLRRQYNEQF
V: TRBV2; J: TRBJ1-1; CDR3: ASMGRAEAF
V: TRBV28; J: TRBJ2-2; CDR3: ASSLGLAGGTGELF
V: TRBV19; J: TRBJ2-7; CDR3: ASSTLLRLAGEGEQY
V: TRBV19; J: TRBJ2-3; CDR3: ASSWGQTDTQY
V: TRBV11-2; J: TRBJ2-2; CDR3: ASSFSRASTGELF
V: TRBV5-6; J: TRBJ1-5; CDR3: ASRENGQEPH
V: TRBV7-2; J: TRBJ2-7; CDR3: ASSPGRPPYEQY
V: TRBV19; J: TRBJ1-1; CDR3: ASIPDRENTEAF
V: TRBV27; J: TRBJ2-3; CDR3: ASSWSLALDTQY
V: TRBV6-4; J: TRBJ1-1; CDR3: ASSHRDRGPEAF
V: TRBV14; J: TRBJ2-1; CDR3: ASSQDIGLLFNEQF
V: TRBV27; J: TRBJ2-7; CDR3: ASSLSAVYEQY
V: TRBV7-2; J: TRBJ2-4; CDR3: ASSPVPLDIQY
V: TRBV7-9; J: TRBJ2-7; CDR3: ASSLPVSYEQY
V: TRBV4-1; J: TRBJ2-7; CDR3: ASSHTSGSSYEQY
V: TRBV7-8; J: TRBJ2-1; CDR3: ASSLVGANEQF
V: TRBV19; J: TRBJ2-3; CDR3: ASNPTSGGTDTQY
V: TRBV6-6; J: TRBJ2-7; CDR3: ASSYYEGYEQY
V: TRBV10-3; J: TRBJ2-7; CDR3: AISESGSGSYEQY
V: TRBV6-6; J: TRBJ2-3; CDR3: ASSSIAGAYTDTQY
V: TRBV15; J: TRBJ2-6; CDR3: ATSRGDSNSGANVLT
V: TRBV5-1; J: TRBJ1-4; CDR3: ASSLVNRGPNEKLF
V: TRBV7-6; J: TRBJ2-1; CDR3: ASSLGPSGFKGNEQF
V: TRBV9; J: TRBJ2-3; CDR3: ASSGWASGTLSTDTQY